This record concerns one T cell receptor beta chain sequence. The assay was immunoSEQ multiplex PCR, and TCRdb's table has in-frame clones only and misses some. The table lists around 30,000 clones, roughly three quarters of them singletons. The CDR3 extends over 16 amino acids. Per germline, CDR1 SGHVS and CDR2 FNYEAQ. V dropped 2 bases and J dropped 1 base, with 12 bases sitting between them. The source of the sample is a study of radiotherapy plus CTLA-4 blockade in lung cancer. The material was peripheral blood, obtained from a patient treated with radiotherapy plus ipilimumab. This TCR came from a human donor with non-small cell lung cancer that progressed on radiotherapy plus ipilimumab. The chain links TRBV7-6 to TRBJ1-5, with a tentative D call TRBD1 (5 bases). The CDR3 nucleotides are TGTGCCAGCAGCTTATATGGGGGAACGAGCAATCAGCCCCAGCATTTT. This gives the protein CASSLYGGTSNQPQHF.